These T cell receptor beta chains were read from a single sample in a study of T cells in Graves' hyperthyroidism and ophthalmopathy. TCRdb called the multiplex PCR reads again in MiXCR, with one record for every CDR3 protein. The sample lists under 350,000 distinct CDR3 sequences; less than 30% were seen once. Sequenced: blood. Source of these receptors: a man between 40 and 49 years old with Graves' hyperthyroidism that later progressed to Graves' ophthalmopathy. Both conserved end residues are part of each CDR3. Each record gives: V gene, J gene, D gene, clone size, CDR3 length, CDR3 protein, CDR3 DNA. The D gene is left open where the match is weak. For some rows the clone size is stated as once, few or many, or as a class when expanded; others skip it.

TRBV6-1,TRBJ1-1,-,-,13,CASIGQMNTEAFF,TGTGCCAGCATAGGACAGATGAACACTGAAGCTTTCTTT
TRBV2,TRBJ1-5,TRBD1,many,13,CASSATGGQPQHF,TGTGCCAGCAGTGCAACAGGGGGCCAGCCCCAGCATTTT
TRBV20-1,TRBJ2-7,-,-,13,CSAPQRESYEQYF,TGCAGTGCTCCCCAGAGAGAATCCTACGAGCAGTACTTC
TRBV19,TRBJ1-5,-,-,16,CASSTGTDPSNQPQHF,TGTGCCAGTAGTACCGGGACGGACCCTAGCAATCAGCCCCAGCATTTT
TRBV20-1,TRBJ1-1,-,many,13,CSARKTVNTEAFF,TGCAGTGCTAGAAAGACAGTGAACACTGAAGCTTTCTTT
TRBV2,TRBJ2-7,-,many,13,CASKSRGQGEQYF,TGTGCCAGCAAGTCACGGGGTCAGGGTGAGCAGTACTTC
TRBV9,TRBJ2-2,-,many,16,CASSVAPGTRTGELFF,TGTGCCAGCAGCGTAGCCCCTGGGACACGCACCGGGGAGCTGTTTTTT
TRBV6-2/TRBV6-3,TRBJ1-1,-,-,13,CASSYSPDGEAFF,TGTGCCAGCAGTTACTCCCCCGACGGAGAAGCTTTCTTT
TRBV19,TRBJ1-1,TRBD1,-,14,CASTVDRGNTEAFF,TGTGCCAGTACTGTGGACAGGGGCAACACTGAAGCTTTCTTT
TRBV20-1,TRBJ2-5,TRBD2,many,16,CSARTAGLARVETQYF,TGCAGTGCTAGAACCGCCGGACTAGCCCGTGTGGAGACCCAGTACTTC
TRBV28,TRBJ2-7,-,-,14,CASSFPNTVYEQYF,TGTGCCAGCAGTTTTCCCAACACCGTCTACGAGCAGTACTTC
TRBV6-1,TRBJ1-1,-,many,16,CASSRTIGPLNTEAFF,TGTGCCAGCAGTCGGACCATCGGGCCCCTGAACACTGAAGCTTTCTTT
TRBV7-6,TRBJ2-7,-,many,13,CASSSFSGVEQYF,TGTGCCAGCAGCTCCTTTTCGGGGGTCGAGCAGTACTTC
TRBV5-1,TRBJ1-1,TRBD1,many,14,CASSLGQGETEAFF,TGCGCCAGCAGCTTGGGACAGGGTGAAACTGAAGCTTTCTTT
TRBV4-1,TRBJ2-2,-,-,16,CASSSPGQFRTGELFF,TGCGCCAGCAGCTCCCCCGGACAGTTTCGTACCGGGGAGCTGTTTTTT
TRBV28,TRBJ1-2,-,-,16,CASKPIGTSTNYGYTF,TGTGCCAGCAAACCCATTGGGACTTCAACAAACTATGGCTACACCTTC
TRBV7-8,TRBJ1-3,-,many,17,CASSLAGGRTSGNTIYF,TGTGCCAGCAGCTTAGCCGGAGGGCGTACCTCTGGAAACACCATATATTTT
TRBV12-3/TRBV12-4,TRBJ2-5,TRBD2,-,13,CASSLNGGGTQYF,TGTGCCAGCAGTTTAAATGGCGGGGGGACCCAGTACTTC
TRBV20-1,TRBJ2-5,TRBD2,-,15,CSAPQTSGKAETQYF,TGCAGTGCCCCACAGACTAGCGGGAAGGCGGAGACCCAGTACTTC
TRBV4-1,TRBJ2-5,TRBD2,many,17,CASSQVVMQLAQETQYF,TGCGCCAGCAGCCAAGTAGTGATGCAACTAGCGCAAGAGACCCAGTACTTC
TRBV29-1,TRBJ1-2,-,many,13,CSVEERAAIGYTF,TGCAGCGTCGAGGAGCGGGCGGCCATTGGCTACACCTTC
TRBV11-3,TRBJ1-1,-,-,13,CASSQVPGPAAFF,TGTGCCAGCAGCCAAGTACCGGGCCCGGCAGCTTTCTTT
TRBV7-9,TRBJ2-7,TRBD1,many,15,CASSPHRGRSYEQYF,TGTGCCAGCAGCCCGCACAGGGGAAGATCCTACGAGCAGTACTTC
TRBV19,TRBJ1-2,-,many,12,CASSPANYGYTF,TGTGCCAGTAGCCCCGCAAACTATGGCTACACCTTC
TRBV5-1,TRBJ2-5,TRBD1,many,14,CASSAQGAKETQYF,TGCGCCAGCAGCGCCCAGGGGGCGAAGGAGACCCAGTACTTC
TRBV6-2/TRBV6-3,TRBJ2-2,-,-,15,CASALGLSNTGELFF,TGTGCCAGCGCCCTTGGGCTTTCGAACACCGGGGAGCTGTTTTTT
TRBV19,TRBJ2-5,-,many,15,CASSIVPSLGATQYF,TGTGCCAGTAGTATAGTCCCCTCCCTAGGGGCGACCCAGTACTTC
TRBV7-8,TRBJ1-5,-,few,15,CASSLYEGSNQPQHF,TGTGCCAGCAGCTTATATGAGGGATCCAATCAGCCCCAGCATTTT
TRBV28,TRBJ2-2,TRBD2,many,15,CATLNRLAGAGELFF,TGTGCCACCCTGAACCGACTAGCGGGAGCCGGGGAGCTGTTTTTT
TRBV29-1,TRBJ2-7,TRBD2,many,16,CSAHVPSGSISYEQYF,TGCAGCGCACATGTACCTAGCGGGAGCATCTCCTACGAGCAGTACTTC
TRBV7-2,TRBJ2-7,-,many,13,CASSFTRGYEQYF,TGTGCCAGCAGCTTCACCCGGGGCTACGAGCAGTACTTC
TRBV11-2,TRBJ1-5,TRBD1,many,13,CASQGASNQPQHF,TGTGCCAGCCAGGGGGCCTCCAATCAGCCCCAGCATTTT
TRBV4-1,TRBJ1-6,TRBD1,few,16,CASSRVPGQGNSPLHF,TGCGCCAGCAGCCGAGTTCCGGGACAGGGGAATTCACCCCTCCACTTT
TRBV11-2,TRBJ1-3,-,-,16,CASSLVSRTSGNTIYF,TGTGCCAGCAGCTTAGTTTCTAGGACATCTGGAAACACCATATATTTT
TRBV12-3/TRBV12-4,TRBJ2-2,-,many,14,CASSPLTATGELFF,TGTGCCAGCAGCCCCTTGACAGCTACCGGGGAGCTGTTTTTT
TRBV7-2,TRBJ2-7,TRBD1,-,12,CAIRQGAGEQYF,TGTGCCATACGACAGGGGGCTGGCGAGCAGTACTTC
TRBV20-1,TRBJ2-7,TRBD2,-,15,CSATPTVAGDYEQYF,TGCAGTGCCACCCCGACAGTAGCGGGAGACTACGAGCAGTACTTC
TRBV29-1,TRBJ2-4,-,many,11,CSVWKQNIQYF,TGCAGCGTGTGGAAGCAAAACATTCAGTACTTC
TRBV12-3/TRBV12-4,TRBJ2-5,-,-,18,CASSSPRGSGVRGETQYF,TGTGCCAGCAGCTCCCCTCGTGGTAGCGGCGTCCGGGGAGAGACCCAGTACTTC
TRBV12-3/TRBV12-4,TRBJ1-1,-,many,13,CASSLAMNTEAFF,TGTGCCAGCAGTTTAGCGATGAACACTGAAGCTTTCTTT
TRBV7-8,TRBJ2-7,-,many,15,CASSLGLPQVYEQYF,TGTGCCAGCAGCTTAGGACTTCCACAGGTCTACGAGCAGTACTTC
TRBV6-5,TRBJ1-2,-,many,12,CASRTGGYGYTF,TGTGCCAGCCGGACGGGAGGCTATGGCTACACCTTC
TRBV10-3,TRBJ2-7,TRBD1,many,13,CATRDRETHEQYF,TGTGCCACCCGGGACAGGGAGACCCACGAGCAGTACTTC
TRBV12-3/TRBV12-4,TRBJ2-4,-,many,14,CASSFGVAKNIQYF,TGTGCCAGCAGTTTCGGGGTAGCCAAAAACATTCAGTACTTC
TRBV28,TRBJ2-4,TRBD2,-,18,CASSPSGSGFIAKNIQYF,TGTGCCAGCAGTCCTAGCGGGAGTGGCTTTATCGCCAAAAACATTCAGTACTTC
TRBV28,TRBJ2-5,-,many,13,CASSFLQEETQYF,TGTGCCAGCAGTTTTCTACAGGAAGAGACCCAGTACTTC
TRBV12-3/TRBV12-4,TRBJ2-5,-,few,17,CASSLGLGTGDQETQYF,TGTGCCAGCAGTCTGGGGCTCGGGACTGGAGACCAAGAGACCCAGTACTTC
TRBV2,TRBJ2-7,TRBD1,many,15,CASRADRGATYEQYF,TGTGCCAGCCGCGCCGACAGGGGGGCAACCTACGAGCAGTACTTC
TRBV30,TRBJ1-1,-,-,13,CAWTRGMWTEAFF,TGTGCCTGGACAAGGGGGATGTGGACTGAAGCTTTCTTT
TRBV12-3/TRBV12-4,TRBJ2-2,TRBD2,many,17,CASSPRPGREGTGELFF,TGTGCCAGCAGTCCCCGTCCCGGGAGGGAGGGCACCGGGGAGCTGTTTTTT
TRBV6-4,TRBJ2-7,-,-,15,CASSDLGSGANEQYF,TGTGCCAGCAGTGATTTGGGCTCTGGGGCCAACGAGCAGTACTTC